The entry below gives a single T cell receptor (beta chain) sequence along with its context. The antigen remains undetermined. Method: immunoSEQ multiplex PCR; TCRdb's copy keeps in-frame clones and lacks some. The sample contains roughly 150,000 clones, more than 70% of which appear only once. This sample was taken from a study of T cell responses to AZD1222 COVID-19 vaccine. Study-wide results and caveats: The peak T cell response came first, and repertoires were sampled only after it. Breadth and depth of Spike-specific TCRs rose after two AZD1222 doses. Targets within unmutated variant regions were reportedly found for nearly half of spike-specific TCRs.

Second doses that came at about 4 or about 12 weeks were put together. CDR3 length: 15 amino acids. Specimen: peripheral blood, collected 28 days after the second AZD1222 dose. The source of this sequence is an adult who received the AZD1222 COVID-19 vaccine. The V call is TRBV21-1, the J call TRBJ2-7; whether TRBD2, the table's D call, matches the DNA was not checked. TRBV21-1 is described as a pseudogene. CDR3 DNA sequence: TGTGCCGCGGCTGGGAAGGGGGGGAGCTCCTACGAGCAGTACTTC. This codes for CAAAGKGGSSYEQYF.